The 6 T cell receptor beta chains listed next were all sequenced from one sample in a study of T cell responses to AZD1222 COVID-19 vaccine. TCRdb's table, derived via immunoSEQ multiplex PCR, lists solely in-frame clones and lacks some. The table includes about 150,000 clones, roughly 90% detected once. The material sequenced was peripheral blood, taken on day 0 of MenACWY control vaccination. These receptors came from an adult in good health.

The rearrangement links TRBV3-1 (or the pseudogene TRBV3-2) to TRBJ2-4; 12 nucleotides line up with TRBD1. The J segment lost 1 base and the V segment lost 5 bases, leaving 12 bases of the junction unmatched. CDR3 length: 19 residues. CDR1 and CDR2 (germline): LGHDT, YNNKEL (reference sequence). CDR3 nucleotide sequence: TGTGCCAGCAGCAACGGGACAGGGGGCGCGTTGTTGGCCAAAAACATTCAGTACTTC. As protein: CASSNGTGGALLAKNIQYF.

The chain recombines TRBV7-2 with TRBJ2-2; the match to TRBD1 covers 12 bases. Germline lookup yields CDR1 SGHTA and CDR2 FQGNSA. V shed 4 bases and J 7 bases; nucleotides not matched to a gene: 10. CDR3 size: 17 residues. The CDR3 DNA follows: TGTGCCAGCAGCTCGAACGGGGGGACAGGGGGCGGCGGGGAGCTGTTTTTT. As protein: CASSSNGGTGGGGELFF.

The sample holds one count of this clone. CDR3 in amino acids: CASSLFRTGEYGYTF. The CDR3 DNA reads TGTGCCAGCAGCCTCTTCCGGACAGGGGAATATGGCTACACCTTC. The V gene is TRBV4-2, the J gene TRBJ1-2, with 9 nucleotides matching TRBD1. Germline trimming cut 4 bases from V and 5 bases from J; bases unmatched to any gene: 8. This CDR3 region has 15 residues. Germline CDR1 and CDR2: LGHNA and YNFKEQ.

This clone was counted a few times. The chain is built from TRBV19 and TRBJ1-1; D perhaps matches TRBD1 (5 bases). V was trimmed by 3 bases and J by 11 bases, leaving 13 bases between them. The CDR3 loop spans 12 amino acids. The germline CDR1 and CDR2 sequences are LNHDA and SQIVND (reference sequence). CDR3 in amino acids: CASSIGSGRAFF. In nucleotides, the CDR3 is TGTGCCAGTAGTATTGGCTCAGGGCGGGCTTTCTTT.

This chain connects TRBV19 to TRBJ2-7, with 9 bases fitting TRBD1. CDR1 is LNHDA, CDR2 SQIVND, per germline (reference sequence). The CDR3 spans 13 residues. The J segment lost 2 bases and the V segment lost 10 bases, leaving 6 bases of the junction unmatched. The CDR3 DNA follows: TGTGCCATATTACACAGGGGGCCCTACGAGCAGTACGTC. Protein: CAILHRGPYEQYV.

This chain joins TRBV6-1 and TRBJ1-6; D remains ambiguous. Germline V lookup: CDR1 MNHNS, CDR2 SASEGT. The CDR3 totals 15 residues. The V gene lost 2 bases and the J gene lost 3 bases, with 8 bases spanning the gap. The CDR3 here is CASSEIQRYNSPLHF. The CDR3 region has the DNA TGTGCCAGCAGTGAAATCCAGCGCTATAATTCACCCCTCCACTTT.